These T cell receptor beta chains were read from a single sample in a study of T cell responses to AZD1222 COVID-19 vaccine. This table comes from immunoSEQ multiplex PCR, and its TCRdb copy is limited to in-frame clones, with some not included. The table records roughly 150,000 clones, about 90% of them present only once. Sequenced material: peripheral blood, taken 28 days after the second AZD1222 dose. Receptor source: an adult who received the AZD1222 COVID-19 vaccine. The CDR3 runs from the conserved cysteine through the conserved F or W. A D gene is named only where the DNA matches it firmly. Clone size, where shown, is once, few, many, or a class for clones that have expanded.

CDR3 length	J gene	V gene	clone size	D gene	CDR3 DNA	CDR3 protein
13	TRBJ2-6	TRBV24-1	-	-	TGTGCCACAGGAGGGGCTGGGGCCAACGTCCTGACTTTC	CATGGAGANVLTF
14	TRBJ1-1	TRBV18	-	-	TGTGCCAGCTCCCCCCTCCAGCAAGGGGGTGAAGCTTTCTTT	CASSPLQQGGEAFF
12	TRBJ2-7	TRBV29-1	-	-	TGCAGCGTTGTTGTCGGGACCTACGAGCAGTACTTC	CSVVVGTYEQYF
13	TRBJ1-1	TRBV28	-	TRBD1	TGTGCCAGCGACAGGGAGGTAAACACTGAAGCTTTCTTT	CASDREVNTEAFF
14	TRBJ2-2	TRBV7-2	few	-	TGTGCCAGCAGCTTTTGGACTCCCACCGGGGAGCTGTTTTTT	CASSFWTPTGELFF
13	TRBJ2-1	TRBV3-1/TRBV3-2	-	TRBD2	TGTGCCAGCAGATCTAGCGGCAACAATGAGCAGTTCTTC	CASRSSGNNEQFF
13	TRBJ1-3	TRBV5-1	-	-	TGCGCCAGCAGATCGAGCTCTGGAAACACCATATATTTT	CASRSSSGNTIYF
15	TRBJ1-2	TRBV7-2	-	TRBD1	TGTGCCAGCAGCTTAGCCGGACAGGCTAACTATGGCTACACCTTC	CASSLAGQANYGYTF
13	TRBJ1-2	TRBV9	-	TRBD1	TGTGCCAGCAGCGACCGGGACAGATATGGCTACACCTTC	CASSDRDRYGYTF
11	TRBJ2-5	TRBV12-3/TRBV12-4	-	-	TGTGCCAGCAGCCTGAAAGAGACCCAGTACTTC	CASSLKETQYF
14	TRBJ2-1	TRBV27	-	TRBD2	TGTGCCAGCAGCCTAGCGGGAACCTACAATGAGCAGTTCTTC	CASSLAGTYNEQFF
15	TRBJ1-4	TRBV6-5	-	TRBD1	TGTGCCAGCAGTTACTCGAGACAGGGCCGGGTTGAACTGTTTTTT	CASSYSRQGRVELFF
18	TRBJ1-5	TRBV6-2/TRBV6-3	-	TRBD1	TGTGCCAGCAGTTACTCGCAGGGGGCGGTATGGATTCGTCAGCCCCAGCATTTT	CASSYSQGAVWIRQPQHF
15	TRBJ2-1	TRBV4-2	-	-	TGTGCCAGCAGCCAAGATGGGGGCTCCTACAATGAGCAGTTCTTC	CASSQDGGSYNEQFF
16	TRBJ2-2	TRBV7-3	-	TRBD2	TGTGCCAGCAGCTTAAGCGGGAGGGTTAGCGGCGGGGAGCTGTTTTTT	CASSLSGRVSGGELFF
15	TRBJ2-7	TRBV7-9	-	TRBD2	TGTGCCAGCAGCTTAGGCGCGGGAGGGCCTTACGAGCAGTACTTC	CASSLGAGGPYEQYF
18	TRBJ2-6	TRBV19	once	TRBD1	TGTGCCAGTAAACCCGGGACAGGGGTAGGCTCTGGGGCCAACGTCCTGACTTTC	CASKPGTGVGSGANVLTF
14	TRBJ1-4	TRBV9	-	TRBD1	TGTGCCAGCAGCGTATCGACAGGGAATGAAAAACTGTTTTTT	CASSVSTGNEKLFF
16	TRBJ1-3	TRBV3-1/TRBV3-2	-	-	TGTGCCAGCAGCCAAGTGTTAGGGGCCTCTGGAAACACCATATATTTT	CASSQVLGASGNTIYF
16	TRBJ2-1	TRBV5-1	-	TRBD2	TGCGCCAGCAGCTTGGGTTACCCTAGCGGGAATAGTGAGCAGTTCTTC	CASSLGYPSGNSEQFF